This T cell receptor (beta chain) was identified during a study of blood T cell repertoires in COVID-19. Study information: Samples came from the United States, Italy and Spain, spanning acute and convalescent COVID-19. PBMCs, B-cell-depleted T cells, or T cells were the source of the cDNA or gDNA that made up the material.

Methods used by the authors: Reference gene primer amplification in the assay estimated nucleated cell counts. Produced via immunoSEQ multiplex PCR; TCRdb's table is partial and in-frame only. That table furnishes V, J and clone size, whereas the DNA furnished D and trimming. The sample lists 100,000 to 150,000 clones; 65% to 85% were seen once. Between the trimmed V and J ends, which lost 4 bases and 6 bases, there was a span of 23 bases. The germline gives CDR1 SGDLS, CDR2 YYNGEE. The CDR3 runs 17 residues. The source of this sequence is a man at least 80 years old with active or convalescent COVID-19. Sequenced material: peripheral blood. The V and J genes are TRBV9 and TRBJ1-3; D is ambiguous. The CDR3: CASSTQVGKGGINTIYF. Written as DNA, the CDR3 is TGTGCCAGCAGCACCCAAGTGGGCAAAGGAGGCATAAACACCATATATTTT.